These T cell receptor beta chains were read from a single sample in a study of naive and memory T cell subsets. MiXCR was run by TCRdb on the UMI-ligation and nested PCR reads, yielding one entry per CDR3 protein. Found here are around 31,000 distinct CDR3 sequences, roughly 6.6% of them singletons; the top ten hold 2.5% to 3.5%. This sample comprised skin, obtained from a tuberculin skin test site. The receptors here all came from an adult in good health. Both conserved end residues are part of each CDR3. The D gene is left open where the match is weak. Expanded clones get a size class; other rows say once, few or many, or leave the size out.

j_gene | v_gene | d_gene | abundance | CDR3nt | CDR3aa
TRBJ1-1 | TRBV6-6 | TRBD1 | many | TGTGCCAGCAGAGGGGGCATAGGAGCTGAAGCTTTCTTT | CASRGGIGAEAFF
TRBJ2-1 | TRBV5-1 | . | many | TGCGCCAGCAGCTTGGATGCTAATGAGCAGTTCTTC | CASSLDANEQFF
TRBJ1-3 | TRBV19 | . | many | TGTGCCAGTAGTATTCTGCTGGGGAGTCCTACTGGAAACACCATATATTTT | CASSILLGSPTGNTIYF
TRBJ1-1 | TRBV20-1 | . | . | TGCAGTGCTACACAGGGAGGGGCTGAAGCTTTCTTT | CSATQGGAEAFF
TRBJ2-7 | TRBV20-1 | TRBD1 | many | TGCAGTCTTCCGGGACAGGGCTACGAGCAGTACTTC | CSLPGQGYEQYF
TRBJ1-2 | TRBV11-2 | . | many | TGTGCCAGCAGCTCTACGGATGGCTACACCTTC | CASSSTDGYTF
TRBJ2-7 | TRBV7-9 | . | many | TGTGCCAGCAGCTCGCTATTCCTTTGGCCCGAGCAGTACTTC | CASSSLFLWPEQYF
TRBJ2-3 | TRBV2 | . | many | TGTGCCAGCAGACTGACAGAAAGCACAGATACGCAGTATTTT | CASRLTESTDTQYF
TRBJ2-4 | TRBV2 | . | few | TGTGCCAGCAGTGAAGCTCAGCTAGCCAAAAACATTCAGTACTTC | CASSEAQLAKNIQYF
TRBJ2-1 | TRBV29-1 | TRBD2 | medium-sized | TGCAGCGTTCCGACTAGCCCTAATGAGCAGTTCTTC | CSVPTSPNEQFF
TRBJ1-2 | TRBV6-6 | . | many | TGTGCCAGCAGCCTGCTGGACACAAACTATGGCTACACCTTC | CASSLLDTNYGYTF
TRBJ1-2 | TRBV4-1 | . | many | TGCGCCAGCAGCCAAGATCTTTATACGGGTGGCTACACCTTC | CASSQDLYTGGYTF
TRBJ2-7 | TRBV5-4 | TRBD2 | many | TGTGCCAGCAGCTTGGCCGGGGGGACCAGGCCCTACGAGCAGTACTTC | CASSLAGGTRPYEQYF
TRBJ2-5 | TRBV19 | . | few | TGTGCCAGTAGGCCGGGATCCGATGAGACCCAGTACTTC | CASRPGSDETQYF
TRBJ2-1 | TRBV7-2 | . | many | TGTGCCAGCAGCTTAGTGGACGATGAGCAGTTCTTC | CASSLVDDEQFF
TRBJ2-3 | TRBV7-2 | . | many | TGTGCCAGCAGCTCCAGGGGGGGGGCCGACACAGATACGCAGTATTTT | CASSSRGGADTDTQYF
TRBJ2-7 | TRBV4-1 | . | many | TGCGCCAGCAGCCAAGTTTTTCCAGGGTCGACCTACGAGCAGTACTTC | CASSQVFPGSTYEQYF
TRBJ2-7 | TRBV20-1 | TRBD2 | many | TGCAGTGCCATTTTGCGGGGGGCTTCCTACGAGCAGTACTTC | CSAILRGASYEQYF
TRBJ2-7 | TRBV5-1 | . | many | TGCGCCAGCGATCCGGGGACGTTCGACGAGCAGTACTTC | CASDPGTFDEQYF
TRBJ2-5 | TRBV12-3/TRBV12-4 | TRBD2 | many | TGTGCCAGCAGCCCGACTAGCGGGGGGCAAGAGACCCAGTACTTC | CASSPTSGGQETQYF
TRBJ1-1 | TRBV7-6 | . | many | TGTGCCGGCAGCTTAAGGGGGACGGACACTGAAGCTTTCTTT | CAGSLRGTDTEAFF
TRBJ2-7 | TRBV9 | TRBD2 | many | TGTGCCAGCAGCGTAGATCCTAGCGGGGGGGCCCGCGAGCAGTACTTC | CASSVDPSGGAREQYF
TRBJ1-2 | TRBV29-1 | . | medium-sized | TGCAGCGTTGGAACAGAGGGTGCATATGGCTACACCTTC | CSVGTEGAYGYTF
TRBJ1-2 | TRBV6-5 | TRBD1 | . | TGTGCCAGCAGTTCCCCCGCCCGACAGGGGCCCTATGGCTACACCTTC | CASSSPARQGPYGYTF
TRBJ1-6 | TRBV6-2/TRBV6-3 | TRBD1 | many | TGTGCCAGCAGGCCGGGACGATTAGCCAGGGGGCATTCACCCCTCCACTTT | CASRPGRLARGHSPLHF
TRBJ2-7 | TRBV7-2 | TRBD1 | many | TGTGACAGCAGCCCCATTACAGGGGGTAGCTCCTACGAGCAGTACTTC | CDSSPITGGSSYEQYF
TRBJ2-3 | TRBV29-1 | . | many | TGCAGCGTTGAGGTAACAGCATCAGATACGCAGTATTTT | CSVEVTASDTQYF
TRBJ1-2 | TRBV28 | TRBD1 | many | TGTGCCAGCAGTTTCGGGACAGGGGAGAGTGGCTACACCTTC | CASSFGTGESGYTF
TRBJ2-5 | TRBV5-4 | . | many | TGTGCCAGCAGCTCCGAGATGGTCTACCAAGAGACCCAGTACTTC | CASSSEMVYQETQYF
TRBJ2-3 | TRBV12-3/TRBV12-4 | TRBD1 | many | TGTGCCAGCAGTTTCTTTTGGACAGGGGGCTCCCCAGATACGCAGTATTTT | CASSFFWTGGSPDTQYF